This T cell receptor (beta chain) was sequenced in a study of blood T cell repertoires in COVID-19. The CDR3 is made up of 14 amino acids. The J segment lost 9 bases and the V segment lost 7 bases, leaving 9 bases of the junction unmatched. Germline values: CDR1 MNHEY, CDR2 SVGAGI. Per the original methods: Amplifying reference gene primers gave estimates of nucleated cell counts. Here immunoSEQ multiplex PCR was the method, and the copy in TCRdb shows in-frame clones only, minus some. The DNA gave D and trimming, while V, J and clone size come from that table. The sample consists of 50,000 to 55,000 clones, roughly 84% of them appearing once.

The V gene is TRBV6-5, the J gene TRBJ1-6; 7 nucleotides align to TRBD1. This sequence was found in a man over 45 with active COVID-19. Input material: peripheral blood. CDR3 residues: CASTGQIHGSPLHF. For the CDR3, the DNA is TGTGCCAGCACGGGACAGATCCATGGTTCACCCCTCCACTTT.